The 21 T cell receptor beta chains in this list originate from one sample, sequenced in a study of cytotoxic CD8 clonotypes in ibrutinib-treated CLL. The assay was immunoSEQ multiplex PCR, and TCRdb's table has in-frame clones only and misses some. The table records around 150,000 clones, 70% to 85% of them present only once. Sequencing was performed on PBMCs, taken after 12 months of ibrutinib treatment. The source is a human donor with chronic lymphocytic leukemia.

V usage is TRBV4-3 and J usage is TRBJ2-1; the D gene is possibly TRBD2 (6 bases). V dropped 5 bases and J dropped 8 bases, with 16 bases sitting between them. Looked up from germline, CDR1 is LGHNA and CDR2 is YSLEER. This CDR3 is built from 14 residues. CDR3 nucleotide sequence: TGCGCCAGCAGCAGAGACGGAGGGCGGGATGAGCAGTTCTTC. Translation: CASSRDGGRDEQFF.

This rearrangement joins TRBV19 to TRBJ2-1; no definite D call. V lost 6 bases, J lost 5 bases, and 20 bases lay in between. Germline values: CDR1 LNHDA, CDR2 SQIVND (reference sequence). CDR3 length equals 16 residues. The CDR3 loop is CASSSGTYGSHNEQFF. In DNA, the CDR3 is TGTGCCAGTAGCTCGGGCACATACGGGTCGCACAATGAGCAGTTCTTC.

This clone was counted a few times. V usage is TRBV28 and J usage is TRBJ2-5, with 9 bases that match TRBD2. V dropped 6 bases and J dropped 4; count of bases not matched to a gene: 6. This CDR3 region has 14 residues. Germline V gene data show CDR1 as MDHEN and CDR2 as SYDVKM. CDR3 sequence reads: CASRPALAGETQYF. Here the CDR3 DNA reads TGTGCCAGCAGACCGGCACTAGCGGGAGAGACCCAGTACTTC.

The rearrangement links TRBV9 to TRBJ2-3, with a tentative D call TRBD2 (6 bases). Trimming cost V 0 bases and J 3 bases, with 14 bases left between them. CDR1 and CDR2 (germline): SGDLS, YYNGEE. This CDR3 is 16 amino acids long. The CDR3 protein is CASSVGERAFTDTQYF. CDR3 nucleotide sequence: TGTGCCAGCAGCGTAGGTGAGCGGGCGTTTACAGATACGCAGTATTTT.

This chain uses TRBV9 with TRBJ2-1; 11 positions match TRBD2. The germline gives CDR1 SGDLS, CDR2 YYNGEE. This CDR3 comprises 15 residues. V lost 0 bases and J lost 13; bases outside the gene matches: 9. The CDR3 loop is CASSVVAGGFTPQFF. The CDR3 coding sequence is TGTGCCAGCAGCGTAGTAGCGGGAGGGTTCACGCCTCAGTTCTTC.

The V call is TRBV5-4, the J call TRBJ2-1; 7 bases fit TRBD2. CDR3 length equals 15 residues. After removal of 4 bases from V and 6 bases from J, the junction contained 10 bases not matched to a gene. Per the germline V gene, CDR1 is SGHNT and CDR2 is YYREEE (reference sequence). In DNA, the CDR3 is TGTGCCAGCAGCCCCAGACTAGCCACTCGCAATGAGCAGTTCTTC. Translation gives CASSPRLATRNEQFF.

At least ten counts were recorded for this clone. The chain joins TRBV4-3 to TRBJ1-6, with no clear D. With 1 base removed from V and 8 bases from J, the gap between germline ends came to 12 bases. The germline V gene has CDR1 LGHNA and CDR2 YSLEER. The CDR3 has 15 residues. CDR3 nucleotides: TGCGCCAGCAGCCAAGGAAGGGCGAGATATTCACCCCTCCACTTT. It specifies CASSQGRARYSPLHF.

The genes are TRBV2 and TRBJ1-4; 9 nucleotides line up with TRBD1. This CDR3 spans 16 amino acids. J lost 4 bases, V lost 6 bases, and 9 bases had no gene match. The germline V gene encodes CDR1 SNHLY and CDR2 FYNNEI. CDR3 in DNA: TGTGCCAGCAGCAAGGACAGGGGCGTCCTTAATGAAAAACTGTTTTTT. Translated, it gives CASSKDRGVLNEKLFF.

DNA for the CDR3: TGTGCCAGCAGCCCATTAGGTTCCAGGGGGAAAAACATTCAGTACTTC. Protein: CASSPLGSRGKNIQYF. The V and J genes are TRBV28 and TRBJ2-4, with TRBD1 matching 7 bases. From germline, CDR1 is MDHEN and CDR2 SYDVKM. This CDR3 has 16 amino acids. The V segment lost 6 bases and the J segment 4 bases; nucleotides outside the gene matches: 12.

The chain is built from TRBV18 and TRBJ2-7; no clear D gene. Germline CDR1 reads KGHSH; CDR2 reads LQKENI. V lost 3 bases and J 0 bases, leaving 15 bases between the germline ends. The CDR3 extends over 16 amino acids. In nucleotides, the CDR3 is TGTGCCAGCTCACCGGCCCGGGCAGCCAGCTCCTACGAGCAGTACTTC. It encodes CASSPARAASSYEQYF.

The V call is TRBV9, the J call TRBJ1-2, with no clear D. CDR1 is SGDLS and CDR2 is YYNGEE in the germline V gene. V lost 0 bases and J lost 7, with 10 bases in between. The CDR3 extends over 13 amino acids. The CDR3 here is CASSVDGPRGYTF. CDR3 DNA sequence: TGTGCCAGCAGCGTAGACGGGCCTCGTGGCTACACCTTC.

V gene TRBV7-2 combines with J gene TRBJ2-1; D unclear. CDR1 is SGHTA and CDR2 is FQGNSA in the germline V gene. The CDR3 has 14 amino acids. The V end lost 4 bases, the J end lost 7 bases, and 14 bases lay between the germline ends. The CDR3 spells CASSSPKARNEQFF. The CDR3 region has the DNA TGTGCCAGCAGCTCCCCCAAAGCCAGGAATGAGCAGTTCTTC. The whole variable domain, filled in from reference TRBV7-2 and TRBJ2-1, reads GAGVSQSPSNKVTEKGKDVELRCDPISGHTALYWYRQSLGQGLEFLIYFQGNSAPDKSGLPSDRFSAERTGGSVSTLTIQRTQQEDSAVYLCASSSPKARNEQFFGPGTRLTVL.

The chain uses TRBV20-1 and TRBJ2-3; TRBD2 is a possible D gene (5 bases). The germline CDR1 and CDR2 sequences are DFQATT and SNEGSKA (reference sequence). This CDR3 spans 11 amino acids. In nucleotides, the CDR3 is TGCAGCGCTCTTTCCGGGAATACGCAGTATTTT. Protein sequence: CSALSGNTQYF.

This clone was detected only once. The CDR3 DNA follows: TGTGCCAGCTCACAAGACAGGGACGAGCAGTACTTC. It translates to CASSQDRDEQYF. This rearrangement joins TRBV18 to TRBJ2-7; the match to TRBD1 covers 7 bases. CDR3 length equals 12 residues. Germline V CDR1 and CDR2: KGHSH, LQKENI. V trimming: 4 bases; J trimming: 5 bases; junction bases outside the gene matches: 2.

This clone was detected only a few times. V gene TRBV20-1 combines with J gene TRBJ2-5; weak D call: TRBD1 (6 bases). Germline-derived CDR1 and CDR2 are DFQATT and SNEGSKA (reference sequence). This CDR3 comprises 11 residues. V lost 4 bases and J lost 3, with 6 bases in between. The CDR3 bases are TGCAGTGCTAACAGGGAAGAGACCCAGTACTTC. Translated: CSANREETQYF.

The CDR3 loop reads CASSLVGVDRAYEQYF. The CDR3 DNA reads as TGTGCCAGCAGCTTAGTTGGGGTCGACAGGGCCTACGAGCAGTACTTC. V and J are TRBV11-2 and TRBJ2-7; 7 nucleotides line up with TRBD1. Germline V gene lookup returns CDR1 SGHAT and CDR2 FQNNGV. After removal of 1 base from V and 2 bases from J, the junction contained 8 bases not matched to a gene. The CDR3 runs to 16 residues.

This clone was recorded only once. The J gene is TRBJ2-3, the V gene TRBV19, with no clear D. Germline-derived CDR1 and CDR2 are LNHDA and SQIVND (reference sequence). V was trimmed by 6 bases and J by 9 bases, leaving 13 bases between them. The CDR3 has 12 amino acids. The CDR3 loop is CASSDLLGTQYF. CDR3 in DNA: TGTGCCAGTAGCGACCTGCTAGGGACGCAGTATTTT.

The V call is TRBV28, the J call TRBJ1-5; 7 bases map to TRBD1. V was clipped by 3 bases and J by 1 base; unmatched bases: 12. The germline CDR1 and CDR2 sequences are MDHEN and SYDVKM. The CDR3 totals 18 residues. DNA of the CDR3: TGTGCCAGCAGTTTTGGGCTCCGGGACAGAATAAGCAATCAGCCCCAGCATTTT. Residues: CASSFGLRDRISNQPQHF.

The rearrangement joins TRBV6-5 to TRBJ2-7, with D hard to call. Trimming stripped 6 bases from V and 7 bases from J, with 19 bases between. This CDR3 has 14 residues. In germline, CDR1 is MNHEY, CDR2 SVGAGI. The CDR3 DNA follows: TGTGCCAGCAGCGACTTCGATCACTTTGGGGAGCAGTACTTC. The encoded protein is CASSDFDHFGEQYF.

For the CDR3, the DNA is TGCGCCAGCAGCTTGGCGGCAGGGGGGTTCTACGAGCAGTACTTC. Protein product: CASSLAAGGFYEQYF. The V and J genes are TRBV5-1 and TRBJ2-7; the D gene is possibly TRBD1 (7 bases). The V and J ends lost 0 bases and 3 bases respectively, with 13 bases between them. The germline V gene encodes CDR1 SGHRS and CDR2 YFSETQ. There are 15 residues in the CDR3.

CDR3 bases: TGTGCCAGCAGCCACGACGGCGGAGGCCGAAACACCGGGGAGCTGTTTTTT. Protein: CASSHDGGGRNTGELFF. This chain connects TRBV4-2 to TRBJ2-2; possible D gene TRBD2, 5 bases. The CDR3 extends over 17 amino acids. Germline CDR1 is LGHNA and CDR2 is YNFKEQ. V was shortened by 3 bases and J by 2 bases, with 16 bases between the two germline ends.